What follows describes a single T cell receptor (beta chain). The CDR3 spans 16 residues. CDR1 is DFQATT and CDR2 is SNEGSKA in the germline V gene (reference sequence). V gave up 2 bases and J gave up 3 bases; unmatched junction bases: 4. The sample is drawn from a study of patients and donors after allogeneic stem cell transplantation. TCRdb called the RT-PCR reads again in MiXCR, with one record for every CDR3 protein. Counted here are 800,000 to 1,000,000 distinct CDR3 sequences, about 20% occurring once; the ten biggest clones make up 6%. The receptor comes from a human donor who was either an allogeneic HSCT recipient or a stem cell or donor lymphocyte infusion donor (not recorded which). It is not recorded whose cells these are; they may come from a transplant donor. The chain employs TRBV20-1 and TRBJ2-3, with 14 bases fitting TRBD2. The sequenced sample was blood, either unsorted or a sorted T cell fraction (not recorded which). CDR3 in DNA: TGCAGTGCTAGACCGACTAGCGGGGGGGCAACAGATACGCAGTATTTT. This gives the protein CSARPTSGGATDTQYF.